Each of the 6 T cell receptor beta chains below was sequenced from the same sample in a study of T cells in Graves' hyperthyroidism and ophthalmopathy. Template material for amplifying TCR beta CDR3 regions consisted of RNA transcripts. Primed by the HTBI set, a first-round RT-PCR was run on the TCR CDR3. TCRdb reprocessed the multiplex PCR reads with MiXCR, giving one entry per CDR3 protein. The top ten hold around 7.7% of the sample, which has fewer than 750,000 distinct CDR3 sequences, roughly 46% seen once. The sequenced sample consisted of peripheral blood or thyroid tissue (not recorded which). The receptors derive from a young woman with Graves' hyperthyroidism.

This clonotype appeared many times. This chain links TRBV7-2 with TRBJ2-3; 8 positions agree with TRBD1. This CDR3 is built from 14 residues. CDR1 is SGHTA, CDR2 FQGNSA, per germline. The junction had 0 bases not matched to a gene; V was cut back by 3 bases and J by 1 base. The CDR3 loop is CASSLTGGTDTQYF. CDR3 sequence (DNA): TGTGCCAGCAGCTTGACAGGGGGCACAGATACGCAGTATTTT. The complete variable domain, with remaining parts taken from reference TRBV7-2 and TRBJ2-3, reads GAGVSQSPSNKVTEKGKDVELRCDPISGHTALYWYRQSLGQGLEFLIYFQGNSAPDKSGLPSDRFSAERTGGSVSTLTIQRTQQEDSAVYLCASSLTGGTDTQYFGPGTRLTVL.

This chain uses TRBV6-4 with TRBJ1-1; D is unresolved. The V end was cut by 3 bases, the J end by 7 bases, with 15 bases between. CDR1 is MRHNA, CDR2 SNTAGT, per germline. This CDR3 has 14 amino acids. The CDR3 DNA sequence: TGTGCCAGCAGTGAATGGGAGGGAGTGGATGAAGCTTTCTTT. Encoded protein: CASSEWEGVDEAFF.

The chain combines TRBV12-3 or TRBV12-4 with TRBJ2-7; TRBD2 might be the D (6 bases). V was shortened by 6 bases and J by 2 bases, with 17 bases between the two germline ends. The CDR3 is 15 amino acids. The CDR3 DNA follows: TGTGCCAGCAGCTCCCCGGGACTCTCCCCCTACGAGCAGTACTTC. Its translation: CASSSPGLSPYEQYF.

This chain links TRBV2 with TRBJ2-7; TRBD1 agrees at 8 bases. Germline V gene sequence: CDR1 SNHLY, CDR2 FYNNEI. The CDR3 spans 13 residues. The junction had 9 bases not matched to a gene; V was cut back by 7 bases and J by 7 bases. This CDR3 reads CASKTGEDYEQYF. CDR3 sequence (DNA): TGTGCCAGCAAGACAGGGGAGGACTATGAGCAGTACTTC. The whole variable domain, remainder taken from reference TRBV2 and TRBJ2-7, is EPEVTQTPSHQVTQMGQEVILRCVPISNHLYFYWYRQILGQKVEFLVSFYNNEISEKSEIFDDQFSVERPDGSNFTLKIRSTKLEDSAMYFCASKTGEDYEQYFGPGTRLTVT.

CDR3 region: CASSLDQNRGYEHF. DNA of the CDR3: TGTGCCAGCAGCTTAGATCAGAACAGAGGCTACGAGCATTTT. The chain recombines TRBV11-3 with TRBJ1-5; D is unclear. V lost 0 bases and J 14 bases, leaving 17 bases between the germline ends. This CDR3 comprises 14 residues. Germline CDR1 is SGHNT and CDR2 is YENEEA.

The gene calls are TRBV7-3 and TRBJ2-2, with TRBD2 matching 12 bases. The CDR3 runs 18 residues. V shed 4 bases, J shed 4 bases, and the junction held 10 bases outside the gene matches. CDR1 and CDR2 from the germline V gene are SGHTA and FQGTGA. This CDR3 is CASSSMLAGGPGTGELFF. The CDR3 DNA reads TGTGCCAGCAGCTCCATGCTAGCGGGAGGGCCGGGCACCGGGGAGCTGTTTTTT.